This T cell receptor (beta chain) was obtained from a study of shared clonotypes between healthy human individuals. The table came from immunoSEQ multiplex PCR; TCRdb's copy has only in-frame clones and leaves some out. The table has 780,000 or so clones, 72% seen once. The V end was cut by 1 base, the J end by 1 base, with 20 bases between. Per the germline V gene, CDR1 is SGHTA and CDR2 is FQGTGA. The CDR3 extends over 19 amino acids. J is TRBJ2-1 and V is TRBV7-3; unclear D gene. This TCR was sampled from a woman in her twenties or thirties in good health. The source material was memory CD4+ T cells sorted from blood. Subset specified: CD45RA-negative fraction. The CDR3, as DNA: TGTGCCAGCAGCTTAAGGACCGGTTTTGGCCCCCTATCCTACAATGAGCAGTTCTTC. This translates into CASSLRTGFGPLSYNEQFF.